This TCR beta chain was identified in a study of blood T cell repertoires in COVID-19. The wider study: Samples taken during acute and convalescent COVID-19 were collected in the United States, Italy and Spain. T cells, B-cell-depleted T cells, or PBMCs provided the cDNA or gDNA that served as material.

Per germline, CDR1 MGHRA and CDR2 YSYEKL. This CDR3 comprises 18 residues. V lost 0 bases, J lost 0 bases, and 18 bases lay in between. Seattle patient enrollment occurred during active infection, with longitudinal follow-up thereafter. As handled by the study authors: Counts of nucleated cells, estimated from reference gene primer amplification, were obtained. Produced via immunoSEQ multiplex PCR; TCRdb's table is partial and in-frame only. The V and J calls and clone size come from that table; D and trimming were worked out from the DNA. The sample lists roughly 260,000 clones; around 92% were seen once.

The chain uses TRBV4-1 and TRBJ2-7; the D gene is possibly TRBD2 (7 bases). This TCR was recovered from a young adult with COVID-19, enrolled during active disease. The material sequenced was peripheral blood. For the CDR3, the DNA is TGCGCCAGCAGCCAAGATCTCCTCGCGGGGGCCACCTCCTACGAGCAGTACTTC. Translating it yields CASSQDLLAGATSYEQYF.